This T cell receptor beta chain comes out of a study of T cells in Graves' hyperthyroidism and ophthalmopathy. Study background: Peripheral blood was secured at the point of initial diagnosis, before any treatment. Study findings and constraints: Most clonotypes expanded in the thyroid (above 0.001) were also present in blood.

Germline assignment: CDR1 DFQATT and CDR2 SNEGSKA (reference sequence). V gave up 3 bases and J gave up 5 bases; unmatched junction bases: 13. The CDR3 covers 16 residues. This clonotype was found a few times. Its antigen is undetermined. The CDR3 regions of TCR beta were amplified from RNA transcripts. Researchers ran a first-round RT-PCR on the TCR CDR3 using the HTBI primer set. TCRdb redid the calling of the multiplex PCR reads with MiXCR, one entry per CDR3 protein. The data show fewer than 650,000 distinct CDR3 sequences, with 14% seen just once and approximately 13% held by the top ten. Newly diagnosed hyperthyroidism, duration under 2 months, in patients aged 18 to 65.

Input material: blood. The V call is TRBV20-1, the J call TRBJ2-5; 9 bases map to TRBD2. This TCR was sampled from a woman aged 40 to 50 with Graves' hyperthyroidism. CDR3 sequence (DNA): TGCAGTGCTAGTATTGGAGCGGGAGGATCGTTGGAGACCCAGTACTTC. Its translation: CSASIGAGGSLETQYF.